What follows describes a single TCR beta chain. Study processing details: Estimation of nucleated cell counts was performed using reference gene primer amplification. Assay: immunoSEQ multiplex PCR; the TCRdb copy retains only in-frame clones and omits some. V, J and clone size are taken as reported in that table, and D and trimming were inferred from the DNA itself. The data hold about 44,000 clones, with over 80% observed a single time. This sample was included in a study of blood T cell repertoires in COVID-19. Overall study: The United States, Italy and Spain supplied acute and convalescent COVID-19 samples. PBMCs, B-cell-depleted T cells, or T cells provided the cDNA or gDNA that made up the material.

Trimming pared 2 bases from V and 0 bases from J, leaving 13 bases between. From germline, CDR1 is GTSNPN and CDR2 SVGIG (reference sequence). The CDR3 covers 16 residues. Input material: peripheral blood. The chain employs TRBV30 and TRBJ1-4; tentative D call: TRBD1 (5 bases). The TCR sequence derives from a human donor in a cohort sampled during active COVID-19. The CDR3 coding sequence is TGTGCCTGGAGTCCCCTGATAGGGGCAACTAATGAAAAACTGTTTTTT. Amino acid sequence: CAWSPLIGATNEKLFF. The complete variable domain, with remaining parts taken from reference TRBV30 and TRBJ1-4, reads SQTIHQWPATLVQPVGSPLSLECTVEGTSNPNLYWYRQAAGRGLQLLFYSVGIGQISSEVPQNLSASRPQDRQFILSSKKLLLSDSGFYLCAWSPLIGATNEKLFFGSGTQLSVL.